The 23 T cell receptor beta chains presented below share a single source sample, sequenced in a study of OX40 agonist ivuxolimab in advanced cancers. Sequencing used immunoSEQ multiplex PCR; TCRdb keeps in-frame clones, though not all of them. The table lists 70,000 or so clones, 84% of them singletons. The sequenced sample was CD4+ or CD8+ T cells sorted from blood, obtained in a trial of the OX40 agonist ivuxolimab. These receptors all come from an adult with an advanced solid tumor such as melanoma, head and neck, liver or kidney cancer.

The rearrangement uses TRBV6-1 and TRBJ1-5; 10 bases are shared with TRBD1. The trim removed 8 bases at V and 7 bases at J, leaving 5 bases unmatched. The CDR3 covers 13 residues. Germline V gene data show CDR1 as MNHNS and CDR2 as SASEGT. This CDR3 reads CASFGQGGQPQHF. Written as DNA, the CDR3 is TGTGCCAGCTTCGGACAGGGGGGCCAGCCCCAGCATTTT.

This clone has more than one count but fewer than ten. The rearrangement links TRBV19 to TRBJ1-1, with a possible D match to TRBD1 (5 bases). The CDR3 is 15 residues long. CDR1 is LNHDA and CDR2 is SQIVND in the germline V gene (reference sequence). V was cut by 4 bases and J by 0 bases, with 12 bases left in between. The CDR3 DNA is TGTGCCAGTAGTACCCTCGGACACCTGAACACTGAAGCTTTCTTT. It translates to CASSTLGHLNTEAFF.

This clone was detected once. The rearrangement uses TRBV19 and TRBJ2-5; D possibly corresponds to TRBD1 (6 bases). The last part of the DNA fits TRBJ2-7 better; the J call may be wrong. From germline, CDR1 is LNHDA and CDR2 SQIVND (reference sequence). The CDR3 is 15 amino acids. Here the CDR3 reads CASSPDSLLYYEQYF. CDR3 sequence (DNA): TGTGCCAGTAGTCCGGACAGCCTACTTTACTACGAGCAGTACTTC.

The chain is built from TRBV5-1 and TRBJ2-3; 8 bases fit TRBD2. Germline V CDR1 and CDR2: SGHRS, YFSETQ. This CDR3 is built from 17 residues. J lost 4 bases, V lost 0 bases, and 10 bases had no gene match. As DNA, the CDR3 is TGCGCCAGCAGCTTGGGACTAGCGCGTAACCGTCCAGATACGCAGTATTTT. Its protein is CASSLGLARNRPDTQYF.

This clone was counted only a few times. V is TRBV25-1 and J is TRBJ2-7; TRBD2 agrees at 7 bases. Trimming took 4 bases from V and 3 from J; bases not matched to a gene: 3. CDR1 is MGHDK, CDR2 SYGVNS, per germline. The CDR3 loop spans 13 amino acids. CDR3: CASSGGGFYEQYF. The CDR3 DNA sequence: TGTGCCAGCAGTGGGGGAGGGTTCTACGAGCAGTACTTC.

V gene TRBV2 combines with J gene TRBJ2-7, with TRBD1 matching 7 bases. The V gene's germline CDR1 is SNHLY and CDR2 FYNNEI. There are 14 residues in the CDR3. After removal of 7 bases from V and 2 bases from J, the junction contained 8 bases not matched to a gene. The CDR3 sequence: CASISDRFPYEQYF. In DNA form, the CDR3 reads TGTGCCAGCATCTCGGACAGGTTCCCCTACGAGCAGTACTTC.

V is TRBV10-3 and J is TRBJ2-2, with D maybe TRBD1 (6 bases). V dropped 4 bases and J dropped 1 base, with 13 bases sitting between them. Per the germline V gene, CDR1 is ENHRY and CDR2 is SYGVKD. The CDR3 has 16 amino acids. The CDR3 sequence: CAISGRGQQNTGELFF. CDR3 DNA: TGTGCCATCAGTGGACGCGGACAGCAGAACACCGGGGAGCTGTTTTTT.

The chain carries TRBV5-8 and TRBJ2-1, with D possibly being TRBD2 (5 bases). CDR3 length equals 12 residues. V lost 0 bases, J lost 13 bases, and 11 bases lay in between. Germline loops: CDR1 SGHTS, CDR2 YDEGEE. The CDR3 DNA reads as TGTGCCAGCAGCTTGGGTCCGGGAAATCAGTTCTTC. This gives the protein CASSLGPGNQFF.

The chain uses TRBV2 and TRBJ2-1; TRBD2 might be the D (6 bases). The length of the CDR3 is 12 residues. The germline V gene encodes CDR1 SNHLY and CDR2 FYNNEI. Trimming cost V 8 bases and J 2 bases, with 7 bases left between them. CDR3 region: CASGGTYNEQFF. The CDR3 DNA reads TGTGCCAGCGGAGGGACCTACAATGAGCAGTTCTTC.

This chain uses TRBV10-1 with TRBJ2-2; TRBD1 agrees at 9 bases. The CDR3 is 18 amino acids. J was trimmed by 0 bases and V by 0 bases; bases with no gene match: 5. The germline CDR1 and CDR2 sequences are WNHNN and SYGVQD (reference sequence). The CDR3 region has the DNA TGCGCCAGCAGTGAGTCGGTAGGGACAGGGCCGAACACCGGGGAGCTGTTTTTT. Its translation: CASSESVGTGPNTGELFF.

The V and J genes are TRBV9 and TRBJ1-4; D ambiguous. Per germline, CDR1 SGDLS and CDR2 YYNGEE. Trimming removed 0 bases at V and 0 bases at J, with 9 bases between. The CDR3 consists of 16 residues. The CDR3 spells CASSVGVEPTNEKLFF. DNA for the CDR3: TGTGCCAGCAGCGTAGGGGTGGAGCCAACTAATGAAAAACTGTTTTTT.

Only one count was recorded for this clone. The rearrangement uses TRBV11-1 and TRBJ1-2; no clear D. CDR1 is SGHAT, CDR2 FQDESV, per germline (reference sequence). Trimming pared 1 base from V and 8 bases from J, leaving 11 bases between. The CDR3 contains 13 residues. The DNA for the CDR3 is TGTGCCAGCAGCTTAGGCCCACTCGGGGGCTACACCTTC. It translates to CASSLGPLGGYTF.

This clone came up a few times. The rearrangement joins TRBV19 to TRBJ1-1; possible D gene TRBD1, 6 bases. Germline lookup yields CDR1 LNHDA and CDR2 SQIVND (reference sequence). The CDR3 sequence is 13 residues long. The V end lost 6 bases, the J end lost 3 bases, and 11 bases lay between the germline ends. The CDR3: CASRDSQYTEAFF. CDR3 nucleotide sequence: TGTGCCAGTAGGGACAGTCAGTACACTGAAGCTTTCTTT. The full variable domain, completed using reference TRBV19 and TRBJ1-1, is DGGITQSPKYLFRKEGQNVTLSCEQNLNHDAMYWYRQDPGQGLRLIYYSQIVNDFQKGDIAEGYSVSREKKESFPLTVTSAQKNPTAFYLCASRDSQYTEAFFGQGTRLTVV.

The V gene is TRBV6-5, the J gene TRBJ1-1; D is unclear. V was pared by 8 bases and J by 1 base, with 11 bases between. This CDR3 contains 13 residues. Per germline, CDR1 MNHEY and CDR2 SVGAGI. CDR3 DNA sequence: TGTGCCAGCGCAGTACCAGGGAACACTGAAGCTTTCTTT. Translated: CASAVPGNTEAFF.

J is TRBJ2-7 and V is TRBV6-5; perhaps TRBD1 as D (6 bases). Germline loops: CDR1 MNHEY, CDR2 SVGAGI. The CDR3 is 14 amino acids. Trimming shortened V by 6 bases and J by 4 bases, and 16 bases separated the two germline ends. This chain's CDR3 is CASSRGQLPYEQYF. CDR3 bases: TGTGCCAGCAGCCGAGGACAGCTTCCTTACGAGCAGTACTTC.

This chain uses TRBV4-3 with TRBJ2-7; no clear D gene. Germline values: CDR1 LGHNA, CDR2 YSLEER. The CDR3 consists of 16 residues. V lost 0 bases and J 0 bases, leaving 12 bases between the germline ends. The CDR3 here is CASSQDQQSLSYEQYF. The CDR3 bases are TGCGCCAGCAGCCAAGATCAACAGAGTCTCTCCTACGAGCAGTACTTC.

The chain carries TRBV6-5 and TRBJ2-5; D is possibly TRBD1 (5 bases). Germline V gene data show CDR1 as MNHEY and CDR2 as SVGAGI. Trimming removed 2 bases at V and 1 base at J, with 11 bases between. CDR3 length: 15 amino acids. This CDR3 reads CASSYGAQVQETQYF. Written as DNA, the CDR3 is TGTGCCAGCAGTTACGGGGCCCAGGTCCAAGAGACCCAGTACTTC.

V and J are TRBV7-6 and TRBJ1-4; tentatively, D is TRBD1 (5 bases). The CDR3 consists of 14 residues. CDR1 is SGHVS and CDR2 is FNYEAQ in the germline V gene. V dropped 3 bases and J dropped 6 bases, with 11 bases sitting between them. In nucleotides, the CDR3 is TGTGCCAGCAGCTTTAATTCGGGGCATGAAAAACTGTTTTTT. Its protein is CASSFNSGHEKLFF. Looking up the rest from reference TRBV7-6 and TRBJ1-4 gives the full variable domain: GAGVSQSPRYKVTKRGQDVALRCDPISGHVSLYWYRQALGQGPEFLTYFNYEAQQDKSGLPNDRFSAERPEGSISTLTIQRTEQRDSAMYRCASSFNSGHEKLFFGSGTQLSVL.

This chain joins TRBV18 and TRBJ1-2; possibly TRBD1 for D (5 bases). The CDR3 length is 12 residues. Germline CDR1 reads KGHSH; CDR2 reads LQKENI. V was clipped by 3 bases and J by 7 bases, with 9 bases between them. This CDR3 is CASSPDRFGYTF. For the CDR3, the DNA is TGTGCCAGCTCACCCGACAGATTTGGCTACACCTTC.

This chain uses TRBV5-1 with TRBJ2-5; 8 bases match TRBD1. From germline, CDR1 is SGHRS and CDR2 YFSETQ. V lost 2 bases to trimming and J lost 4 bases; unmatched junction nucleotides: 4. The CDR3 loop spans 14 amino acids. CDR3 DNA sequence: TGCGCCAGCAGCTTTTCGACAGGGGTAGAGACCCAGTACTTC. Protein sequence: CASSFSTGVETQYF. Variable domain in full (rest from reference TRBV5-1 and TRBJ2-5): KAGVTQTPRYLIKTRGQQVTLSCSPISGHRSVSWYQQTPGQGLQFLFEYFSETQRNKGNFPGRFSGRQFSNSRSEMNVSTLELGDSALYLCASSFSTGVETQYFGPGTRLLVL.

This chain connects TRBV6-6 to TRBJ1-5; D is undetermined. The CDR3 extends over 13 amino acids. CDR1 is MNHNY and CDR2 is SVGAGI in the germline V gene (reference sequence). Deletions cut 6 bases from V and 4 bases from J, with 10 bases between. CDR3 nucleotide sequence: TGTGCCAGCAGCTGGACTGCTAATCAGCCCCAGCATTTT. Protein: CASSWTANQPQHF.

The chain carries TRBV6-5 and TRBJ1-1; 8 bases map to TRBD1. Trimming took 6 bases from V and 5 from J; bases not matched to a gene: 8. The CDR3 covers 14 residues. The germline gives CDR1 MNHEY, CDR2 SVGAGI. Here the CDR3 DNA reads TGTGCCAGCAGGACAGGGGACCTGGGGACTGAAGCTTTCTTT. It encodes CASRTGDLGTEAFF.

This sequence joins TRBV28 and TRBJ1-3; unclear D gene. V lost 6 bases, J lost 4 bases, and 13 bases lay in between. Germline lookup yields CDR1 MDHEN and CDR2 SYDVKM. This CDR3 comprises 14 residues. This CDR3 is CASSWNLGGNTIYF. As DNA, the CDR3 is TGTGCCAGCAGCTGGAACCTAGGAGGAAACACCATATATTTT. Based on the CDR3 plus reference TRBV28 and TRBJ1-3, the full variable domain is DVKVTQSSRYLVKRTGEKVFLECVQDMDHENMFWYRQDPGLGLRLIYFSYDVKMKEKGDIPEGYSVSREKKERFSLILESASTNQTSMYLCASSWNLGGNTIYFGEGSWLTVV.